Below, 14 T cell receptor beta chains from the same sample are listed, as sequenced in a study of neurological immune-mediated disorders. Time point here: longitudinal time-point 1 (baseline). MiXCR, applied by TCRdb to the 5' RACE reads, yields one record per CDR3 protein. This table holds around 69,000 distinct CDR3 sequences, about a tenth found once. Input material: PBMCs. Receptors originate from a young man in good health.

This clonotype showed up just a few times. A read error may be the cause here, since a much bigger clone is one base away. The chain couples TRBV28 to TRBJ2-1; TRBD2 agrees at 11 bases. Germline V lookup: CDR1 MDHEN, CDR2 SYDVKM. The CDR3 totals 14 residues. V lost 6 bases to trimming and J lost 9 bases; unmatched junction nucleotides: 7. CDR3 residues: CASRQGLAVGEQFF. DNA of the CDR3: TGTGCCAGCAGACAGGGACTAGCGGTAGGTGAGCAGTTCTTC.

This clonotype appeared many times. CDR3 sequence reads: CASSLGTLSYNEQFF. DNA of the CDR3: TGTGCCAGCAGCTTAGGGACACTATCCTACAATGAGCAGTTCTTC. The rearrangement uses TRBV7-2 and TRBJ2-1; a possible D gene is TRBD1 (5 bases). There are 15 residues in the CDR3. The germline V and J ends were trimmed by 1 base and 1 base, with 8 bases remaining between them. Germline V gives CDR1 SGHTA, CDR2 FQGNSA.

This clonotype was observed many times. V is TRBV15 and J is TRBJ2-2, with D perhaps matching TRBD1 (6 bases). Germline-derived CDR1 and CDR2 are LNHNV and YYDKDF (reference sequence). With 7 bases removed from V and 0 bases from J, the gap between germline ends came to 9 bases. This CDR3 is built from 14 residues. DNA for the CDR3: TGTGCCACCAAGGGACACGCGAACACCGGGGAGCTGTTTTTT. Translated, it gives CATKGHANTGELFF.

This clonotype came up many times. This sequence joins TRBV6-6 and TRBJ2-7; D is uncertain. This CDR3 is built from 11 residues. CDR1 and CDR2 (germline): MNHNY, SVGAGI (reference sequence). V lost 0 bases and J lost 5, with 2 bases in between. The CDR3 reads CASSYSNEQYF. The CDR3 coding sequence is TGTGCCAGCAGTTACTCGAACGAGCAGTACTTC.

This clonotype occurred many times. The chain is built from TRBV15 and TRBJ2-3, with unresolved D. The CDR3 has 16 residues. Germline V gene lookup returns CDR1 LNHNV and CDR2 YYDKDF (reference sequence). Between the trimmed V and J ends, which lost 0 bases and 0 bases, there was a span of 10 bases. The CDR3 coding sequence is TGTGCCACCAGCAGAGATCGGCCGTCTAGCACAGATACGCAGTATTTT. This sequence encodes CATSRDRPSSTDTQYF.

This clonotype was found a few times. CDR3 in amino acids: CASISGRSYEQYF. The CDR3 nucleotides are TGTGCCAGCATTAGCGGGAGGTCCTACGAGCAGTACTTC. The rearrangement uses TRBV28 and TRBJ2-7; 10 bases align to TRBD2. V dropped 7 bases and J dropped 1; count of bases not matched to a gene: 1. The CDR3 is 13 residues long. The germline V gene encodes CDR1 MDHEN and CDR2 SYDVKM.

There are many counts of this clonotype. The V call is TRBV5-4, the J call TRBJ2-1; D is perhaps TRBD2 (5 bases). The germline V and J ends were trimmed by 0 bases and 0 bases, with 13 bases remaining between them. Germline V lookup: CDR1 SGHNT, CDR2 YYREEE (reference sequence). The CDR3 runs 17 residues. The DNA for the CDR3 is TGTGCCAGCAGCTTGGTTCGCGGGTATAGCTCCTACAATGAGCAGTTCTTC. It yields the protein CASSLVRGYSSYNEQFF.

This clonotype was seen many times. In DNA form, the CDR3 reads TGCAGCGTTGAATCTGGGGGACACGAGCAGTACTTC. The encoded protein is CSVESGGHEQYF. This sequence joins TRBV29-1 and TRBJ2-7; D may correspond to TRBD1 or TRBD2 (5 bases each). With 2 bases removed from V and 5 bases from J, the gap between germline ends came to 10 bases. Germline CDR1 and CDR2: SQVTM and ANQGSEA. The CDR3 covers 12 residues.

There are many counts of this clonotype. The rearrangement links TRBV14 to TRBJ1-2; D gene unclear. CDR3 length equals 13 residues. CDR1 SGHDN and CDR2 FVKESK come from the germline V gene. V was pared by 2 bases and J by 12 bases, with 16 bases between. CDR3 in DNA: TGTGCCAGCAGCCAAAAGGGATTTGGGTTTCACACCTTC. This encodes CASSQKGFGFHTF. The complete variable domain, with remaining parts taken from reference TRBV14 and TRBJ1-2, reads EAGVTQFPSHSVIEKGQTVTLRCDPISGHDNLYWYRRVMGKEIKFLLHFVKESKQDESGMPNNRFLAERTGGTYSTLKVQPAELEDSGVYFCASSQKGFGFHTFGSGTRLTVV.

There are many counts of this clonotype. The chain carries TRBV12-3 or TRBV12-4 and TRBJ2-2; D gene ambiguous. CDR3 length: 14 residues. V lost 2 bases and J 6 bases, leaving 10 bases between the germline ends. The CDR3 region is CASSLTDGSGELFF. CDR3 sequence (DNA): TGTGCCAGCAGTTTAACGGACGGATCCGGGGAGCTGTTTTTT.

Many counts were recorded for this clonotype. The gene calls are TRBV5-1 and TRBJ2-1; 10 bases are a match to TRBD2. This CDR3 spans 18 amino acids. J was trimmed by 5 bases and V by 4 bases; bases with no gene match: 15. Germline V gene lookup returns CDR1 SGHRS and CDR2 YFSETQ. The CDR3 protein is CASSTAAGGPGEDNEQFF. The CDR3 DNA reads as TGCGCCAGCAGCACCGCAGCGGGAGGGCCTGGAGAGGACAATGAGCAGTTCTTC. The full variable domain, in which reference TRBV5-1 and TRBJ2-1 provide the parts outside the CDR3, is KAGVTQTPRYLIKTRGQQVTLSCSPISGHRSVSWYQQTPGQGLQFLFEYFSETQRNKGNFPGRFSGRQFSNSRSEMNVSTLELGDSALYLCASSTAAGGPGEDNEQFFGPGTRLTVL.

The table lists this clonotype with many counts. This chain joins TRBV12-3 or TRBV12-4 and TRBJ1-2; D is unclear. The CDR3 has 15 residues. V shed 3 bases and J shed 1 base, with 12 bases lying between them. CDR3 region: CASSLERTLNYGYTF. Written as DNA, the CDR3 is TGTGCCAGCAGTTTGGAACGGACCCTTAACTATGGCTACACCTTC.

The V gene is TRBV5-1, the J gene TRBJ2-5; D gene unclear. This CDR3 comprises 16 residues. Germline V gene sequence: CDR1 SGHRS, CDR2 YFSETQ. V was clipped by 5 bases and J by 3 bases, with 20 bases between them. Here the CDR3 DNA reads TGCGCCAGCAGTATCCCCCCCGGCGGAACCAAAGAGACCCAGTACTTC. It codes for CASSIPPGGTKETQYF.

The chain employs TRBV5-1 and TRBJ2-1; TRBD1 aligns across 7 bases. Unmatched junction bases numbered 8, after V lost 4 bases and J lost 4 bases. This CDR3 region has 15 residues. Looked up from germline, CDR1 is SGHRS and CDR2 is YFSETQ. In DNA, the CDR3 is TGCGCCAGCAGCGTCCGGGACAGACTTTACAATGAGCAGTTCTTC. As protein: CASSVRDRLYNEQFF.